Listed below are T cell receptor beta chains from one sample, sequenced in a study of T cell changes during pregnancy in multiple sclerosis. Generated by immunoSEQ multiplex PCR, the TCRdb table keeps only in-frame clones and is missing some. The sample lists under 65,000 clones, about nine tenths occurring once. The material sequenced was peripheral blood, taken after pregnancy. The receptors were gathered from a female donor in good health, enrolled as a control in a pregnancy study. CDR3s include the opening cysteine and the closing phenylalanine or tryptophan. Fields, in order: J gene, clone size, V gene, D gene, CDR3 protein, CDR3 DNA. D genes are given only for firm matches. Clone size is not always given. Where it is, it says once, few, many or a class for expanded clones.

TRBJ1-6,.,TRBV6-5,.,CASSRTVNSPLHF,TGTGCCAGCAGTAGGACAGTTAATTCACCCCTCCACTTT
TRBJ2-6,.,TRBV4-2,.,CASSQVGAYGANVLTF,TGTGCCAGCAGCCAAGTTGGGGCGTATGGGGCCAACGTCCTGACTTTC
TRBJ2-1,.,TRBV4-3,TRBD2,CASSQGGTSGTNEQFF,TGCGCCAGCAGCCAAGGGGGGACTAGCGGGACAAATGAGCAGTTCTTC
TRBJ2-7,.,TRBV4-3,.,CASSRDNSYEQYF,TGCGCCAGCAGCCGGGACAACTCCTACGAGCAGTACTTC
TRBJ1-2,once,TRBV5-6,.,CASSAGGRTLNYGYTF,TGTGCCAGCAGCGCCGGGGGACGGACCCTTAACTATGGCTACACCTTC
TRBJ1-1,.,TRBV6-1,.,CASSERGGNTEAFF,TGTGCCAGCAGTGAACGGGGAGGAAACACTGAAGCTTTCTTT
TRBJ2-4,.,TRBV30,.,CAWSAGSLQYF,TGTGCCTGGAGTGCAGGTTCCTTACAGTACTTC
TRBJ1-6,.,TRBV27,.,CASSFGGRDNSPLHF,TGTGCCAGCAGTTTCGGGGGAAGGGATAATTCACCCCTCCACTTT
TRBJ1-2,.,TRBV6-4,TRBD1,CASSRDSTNYGYTF,TGTGCCAGCAGTCGGGACAGTACTAACTATGGCTACACCTTC
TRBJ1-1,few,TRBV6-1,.,CASTRAEAFF,TGTGCCAGCACCCGGGCTGAAGCTTTCTTT
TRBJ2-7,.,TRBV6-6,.,CASSHGSTAYEQYF,TGTGCCAGCAGTCACGGGAGTACGGCCTACGAGCAGTACTTC
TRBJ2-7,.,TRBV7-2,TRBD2,CASSFSGSPYEQYF,TGTGCCAGCAGCTTTAGCGGGAGCCCCTACGAGCAGTACTTC
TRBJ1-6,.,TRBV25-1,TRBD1,CASSEYGAARGHSPLHF,TGTGCCAGCAGTGAATATGGGGCGGCCAGGGGGCATTCACCCCTCCACTTT
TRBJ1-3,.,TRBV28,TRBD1,CASQVPPGQGVGNTIYF,TGTGCCAGCCAAGTCCCCCCGGGACAGGGGGTGGGAAACACCATATATTTT
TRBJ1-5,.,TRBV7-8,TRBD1,CASGPSGTGGEPQHF,TGTGCCAGCGGACCTTCGGGGACAGGGGGAGAGCCCCAGCATTTT
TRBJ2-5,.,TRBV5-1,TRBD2,CASSGAGVAGGQEEETQYF,TGCGCCAGCAGCGGTGCGGGGGTCGCGGGGGGCCAAGAGGAAGAGACCCAGTACTTC
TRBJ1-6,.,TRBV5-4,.,CASSRTRESKNSPLHF,TGTGCCAGCAGCCGAACCCGGGAAAGTAAAAATTCACCCCTCCACTTT
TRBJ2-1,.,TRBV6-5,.,CASSSPASSNEQFF,TGTGCCAGCAGTTCCCCCGCGTCCTCCAATGAGCAGTTCTTC
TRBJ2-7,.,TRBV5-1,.,CASSLAGPGYEQYF,TGCGCCAGCAGCCTGGCGGGTCCGGGATACGAGCAGTACTTC
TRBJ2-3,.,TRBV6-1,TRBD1,CASSSTGTEADTQYF,TGTGCCAGCAGCTCGACAGGGACGGAGGCAGATACGCAGTATTTT